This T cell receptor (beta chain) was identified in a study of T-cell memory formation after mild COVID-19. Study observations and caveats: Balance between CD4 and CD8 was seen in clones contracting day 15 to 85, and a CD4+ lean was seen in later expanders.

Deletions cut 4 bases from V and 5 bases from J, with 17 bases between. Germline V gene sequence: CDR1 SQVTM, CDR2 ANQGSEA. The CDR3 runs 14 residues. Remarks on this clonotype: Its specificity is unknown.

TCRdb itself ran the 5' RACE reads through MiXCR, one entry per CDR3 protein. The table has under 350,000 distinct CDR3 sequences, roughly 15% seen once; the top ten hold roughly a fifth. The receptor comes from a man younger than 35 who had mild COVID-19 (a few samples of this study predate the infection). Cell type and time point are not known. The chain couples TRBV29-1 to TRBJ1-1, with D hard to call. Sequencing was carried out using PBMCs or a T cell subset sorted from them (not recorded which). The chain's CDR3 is CSVALLGWKTEAFF. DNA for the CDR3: TGCAGCGTTGCACTACTGGGATGGAAGACTGAAGCTTTCTTT.